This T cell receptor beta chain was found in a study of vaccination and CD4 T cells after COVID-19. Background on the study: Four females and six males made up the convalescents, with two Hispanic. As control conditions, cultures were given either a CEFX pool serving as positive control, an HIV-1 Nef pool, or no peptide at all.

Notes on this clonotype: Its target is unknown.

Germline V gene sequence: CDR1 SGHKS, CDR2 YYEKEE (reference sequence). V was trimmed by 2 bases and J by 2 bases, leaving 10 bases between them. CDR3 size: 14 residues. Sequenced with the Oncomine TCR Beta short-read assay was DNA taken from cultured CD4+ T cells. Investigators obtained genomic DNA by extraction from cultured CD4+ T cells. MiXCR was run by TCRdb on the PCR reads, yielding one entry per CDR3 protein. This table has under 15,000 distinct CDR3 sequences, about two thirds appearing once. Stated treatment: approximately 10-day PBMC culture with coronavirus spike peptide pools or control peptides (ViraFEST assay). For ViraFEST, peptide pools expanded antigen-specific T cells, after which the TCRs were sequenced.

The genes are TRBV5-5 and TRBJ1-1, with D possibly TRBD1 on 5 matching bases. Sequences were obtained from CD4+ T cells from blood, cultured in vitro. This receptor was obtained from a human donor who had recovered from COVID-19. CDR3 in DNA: TGTGCCAGCAGCTTTCGGGACGCAAACACTGAAGCTTTCTTT. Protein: CASSFRDANTEAFF.